This TCR beta chain was captured in a study of blood T cell repertoires in COVID-19. Background on the study: Two consecutive negative NP/OP PCR tests, clearance, or resolved symptoms defined Cohort 3 recovery. Nucleic acid was either cDNA or gDNA, and it came from T cells, B-cell-depleted T cells, or PBMCs.

Profiling relied on immunoSEQ multiplex PCR, and the TCRdb table lists in-frame clones only, not all of them. The data contain about 270,000 clones, roughly 91% of them singletons. The CDR3 is 12 residues long. CDR1 and CDR2 (germline): SGDLS, YYNGEE. Between the trimmed V and J ends, which lost 4 bases and 8 bases, there was a span of 12 bases. Cohorts were determined from participant-reported clinical history. The V gene is TRBV9, the J gene TRBJ1-1; D is ambiguous. The receptor was isolated from a woman aged 60 to 75 in a cohort exposed to, infected with or recovered from COVID-19 (not recorded which). Sequenced material: PBMCs or T cells enriched from blood (not recorded which). CDR3 loop: CASSPGGSEAFF. CDR3 DNA sequence: TGTGCCAGCAGCCCTGGAGGGTCGGAAGCTTTCTTT.